These 17 T cell receptor beta chains were sequenced from one sample in a study of blood T cell repertoires in COVID-19. Here immunoSEQ multiplex PCR was the method, and the copy in TCRdb shows in-frame clones only, minus some. The sample lists roughly 140,000 clones, roughly 86% occurring once. The sequencing sample was made of peripheral blood. These receptor sequences come from a man between 50 and 59 years old with active or convalescent COVID-19.

The chain has TRBV5-1 and TRBJ2-1; 11 nucleotides match TRBD2. J gave up 11 bases and V 0 bases, and 10 bases lay outside the gene matches. Germline CDR1 and CDR2: SGHRS and YFSETQ. CDR3 length: 16 amino acids. In nucleotides, the CDR3 is TGCGCCAGCAGCTTGGTTCCGGGACTAGCGGACCCTCAGCAGTTCTTC. Encoded protein: CASSLVPGLADPQQFF.

The chain is built from TRBV3-1 (or the pseudogene TRBV3-2) and TRBJ2-7; perhaps TRBD2 as D (6 bases). The CDR3 contains 15 residues. V was trimmed by 1 base and J by 3 bases, leaving 13 bases between them. The V gene's germline CDR1 is LGHDT and CDR2 YNNKEL (reference sequence). The CDR3 region is CASSQGSGSYYEQYF. The DNA for the CDR3 is TGTGCCAGCAGCCAAGGTAGCGGCTCCTACTACGAGCAGTACTTC.

The chain employs TRBV18 and TRBJ2-4, with 12 bases lining up with TRBD2. The germline V gene has CDR1 KGHSH and CDR2 LQKENI. The CDR3 contains 17 residues. The ends lost 2 bases at V and 4 bases at J; junction bases unmatched: 6. CDR3 nucleotide sequence: TGTGCCAGCTCACCATCAGGACTAGCGGGACCTAAAAACATTCAGTACTTC. It codes for CASSPSGLAGPKNIQYF.

The chain employs TRBV7-9 and TRBJ1-1; 7 bases are shared with TRBD1. From germline, CDR1 is SEHNR and CDR2 FQNEAQ (reference sequence). This CDR3 contains 14 residues. J lost 2 bases, V lost 6 bases, and 6 bases had no gene match. This CDR3 is CASSKGQVNTEAFF. DNA of the CDR3: TGTGCCAGCAGTAAAGGACAGGTTAACACTGAAGCTTTCTTT.

The chain carries TRBV3-1 (or the pseudogene TRBV3-2) and TRBJ2-3; 11 bases are shared with TRBD1. Per germline, CDR1 LGHDT and CDR2 YNNKEL (reference sequence). Losses at the gene ends were 2 bases for V and 5 bases for J; bases not matched to a gene: 6. CDR3 length equals 16 residues. The CDR3, as DNA: TGTGCCAGCAGCCAACCCGGGACAGGGGGTTTAGATACGCAGTATTTT. It is translated as CASSQPGTGGLDTQYF.

The rearrangement links TRBV3-1 (or the pseudogene TRBV3-2) to TRBJ1-6; TRBD1 matches at 10 bases. J gave up 12 bases and V 4 bases, and 0 bases lay outside the gene matches. The germline V gene has CDR1 LGHDT and CDR2 YNNKEL (reference sequence). The CDR3 length is 12 residues. The CDR3 loop reads CASSRTGGPLHF. CDR3 DNA: TGTGCCAGCAGCCGGACAGGGGGACCCCTCCACTTT.

The chain carries TRBV6-5 and TRBJ2-7; maybe TRBD2 (6 bases). The length of the CDR3 is 14 residues. Per germline, CDR1 MNHEY and CDR2 SVGAGI. With 5 bases removed from V and 2 bases from J, the gap between germline ends came to 13 bases. This CDR3 reads CASSPGAGPYEQYF. The CDR3 DNA reads as TGTGCCAGCAGTCCGGGAGCAGGGCCCTACGAGCAGTACTTC.

The V and J genes are TRBV29-1 and TRBJ1-4; D is perhaps TRBD1 (5 bases). From germline, CDR1 is SQVTM and CDR2 ANQGSEA. The CDR3 is 14 amino acids. The V end was cut by 4 bases, the J end by 5 bases, with 14 bases between. The CDR3 is CSVGGAGQNEKLFF. The CDR3 DNA reads TGCAGCGTTGGCGGGGCAGGTCAAAATGAAAAACTGTTTTTT.

This chain links TRBV3-1 (or the pseudogene TRBV3-2) with TRBJ2-2; TRBD2 might be the D (6 bases). This CDR3 contains 15 residues. Germline values: CDR1 LGHDT, CDR2 YNNKEL (reference sequence). V lost 1 base and J lost 1, with 7 bases in between. DNA for the CDR3: TGTGCCAGCAGCCAAGCGGGAGAGAACACCGGGGAGCTGTTTTTT. It encodes CASSQAGENTGELFF.

V is TRBV6-5 and J is TRBJ2-7; 8 bases match TRBD1. This CDR3 has 14 amino acids. Trimming cost V 6 bases and J 2 bases; bases outside gene matches: 6. The germline gives CDR1 MNHEY, CDR2 SVGAGI. This CDR3 reads CASSSRDRTYEQYF. As DNA, the CDR3 is TGTGCCAGCAGCTCCCGGGACAGGACCTACGAGCAGTACTTC.

This clone was picked up a small number of times. The chain has TRBV5-1 and TRBJ2-2, with 9 bases identical to TRBD1. From germline, CDR1 is SGHRS and CDR2 YFSETQ. This CDR3 region has 16 residues. The V segment lost 4 bases and the J segment 7 bases; nucleotides outside the gene matches: 11. The CDR3 region is CASSISPGTGYGELFF. DNA of the CDR3: TGCGCCAGCAGCATTAGTCCCGGGACAGGGTACGGGGAGCTGTTTTTT.

CDR3 sequence (DNA): TGTGCCAGTACCAAGGGGGTTTGGAATTCACCCCTCCACTTT. Translation gives CASTKGVWNSPLHF. This chain connects TRBV19 to TRBJ1-6; maybe TRBD1 (6 bases). The V end lost 7 bases, the J end lost 7 bases, and 14 bases lay between the germline ends. The germline V gene has CDR1 LNHDA and CDR2 SQIVND (reference sequence). The CDR3 contains 14 residues.

The V and J genes are TRBV19 and TRBJ2-4; a weak D match, TRBD1 (5 bases). The CDR3 totals 15 residues. Germline V gene sequence: CDR1 LNHDA, CDR2 SQIVND (reference sequence). V was trimmed by 4 bases and J by 1 base, leaving 11 bases between them. The CDR3 DNA sequence: TGTGCCAGTAGTACAGGGTTGGGGGCCAAAAACATTCAGTACTTC. It codes for CASSTGLGAKNIQYF.

The genes are TRBV9 and TRBJ2-3; TRBD2 matches 7 bases. CDR3 length equals 14 residues. Germline V gene data show CDR1 as SGDLS and CDR2 as YYNGEE. The J segment lost 8 bases and the V segment lost 0 bases, leaving 6 bases of the junction unmatched. The DNA for the CDR3 is TGTGCCAGCAGCGTAGAAGACGGGAGGTCTACGCAGTATTTT. Translation gives CASSVEDGRSTQYF.

The J gene is TRBJ1-1, the V gene TRBV6-6; no definite D call. Per the germline V gene, CDR1 is MNHNY and CDR2 is SVGAGI (reference sequence). This CDR3 has 14 residues. Deletions cut 3 bases from V and 5 bases from J, with 13 bases between. The CDR3 region has the DNA TGTGCCAGCAGTTATCCCGAGTGGAGAACTGAAGCTTTCTTT. This gives the protein CASSYPEWRTEAFF.

V gene TRBV2 combines with J gene TRBJ1-6; 11 bases fit TRBD1. From germline, CDR1 is SNHLY and CDR2 FYNNEI. The CDR3 extends over 15 amino acids. With V trimmed by 6 bases and J by 10 bases, 8 bases remained unmatched. CDR3 coding DNA: TGTGCCAGCAGGGCGTTGGGACAGGGGGTATCACCCCTCCACTTT. This gives the protein CASRALGQGVSPLHF. Based on the CDR3 plus reference TRBV2 and TRBJ1-6, the full variable domain is EPEVTQTPSHQVTQMGQEVILRCVPISNHLYFYWYRQILGQKVEFLVSFYNNEISEKSEIFDDQFSVERPDGSNFTLKIRSTKLEDSAMYFCASRALGQGVSPLHFGNGTRLTVT.

The CDR3 here is CASSFRGGRAPTDTQYF. In nucleotides, the CDR3 is TGTGCCAGCAGTTTCCGCGGCGGGAGGGCCCCCACAGATACGCAGTATTTT. The chain is built from TRBV27 and TRBJ2-3; 9 positions agree with TRBD2. Germline V gene sequence: CDR1 MNHEY, CDR2 SMNVEV (reference sequence). The junction had 9 bases not matched to a gene; V was cut back by 3 bases and J by 2 bases. The CDR3 length is 17 residues.